The clone carrying this T cell receptor (beta chain) appeared many times. Its antigen is unidentified. Described time point: patch test 3, about 24 weeks after DPC sensitization. Treatment described: therapeutic diphenylcyclopropenone sensitization with weekly scalp DPC. The library gave individual cDNA molecules unique molecular identifiers. TCRdb analysed the RACE reads with MiXCR anew, one entry per CDR3 protein. The table has over 55,000 distinct CDR3 sequences, under 15% seen once. These data originate in a study of human T cells and chemical hapten exposure. The CDR3 has 15 amino acids. Germline CDR1 reads SGHVS; CDR2 reads FQNEAQ. With V trimmed by 2 bases and J by 4 bases, 5 bases remained unmatched. Overall study findings and caveats: No shift was seen in TCRs above 1 in 1000 frequency with DPC sensitization.

This clonotype was sampled from a man aged 25 to 40 with alopecia areata. Some clones in this sample may be carry-over from other donors' samples. Source: whole blood, taken in connection with sensitization to the hapten diphenylcyclopropenone (DPC). The V gene is TRBV7-8, the J gene TRBJ2-3; 8 bases align to TRBD1. The CDR3 spells CASSLPGQGPDTQYF. CDR3 coding DNA: TGTGCCAGCAGCTTACCAGGACAGGGTCCAGATACGCAGTATTTT. Filled out from reference TRBV7-8 and TRBJ2-3, the complete variable domain reads GAGVSQSPRYKVAKRGQDVALRCDPISGHVSLFWYQQALGQGPEFLTYFQNEAQLDKSGLPSDRFFAERPEGSVSTLKIQRTQQEDSAVYLCASSLPGQGPDTQYFGPGTRLTVL.